This T cell receptor beta chain emerged from a study of cytomegalovirus exposure and HLA in healthy donors (dated by TCRdb to the late 2010s). For context, the study as a whole: An earlier analysis of approximately 550 of the donors reported more than 250 Gb of sequence data and roughly 110 million unique TCR beta sequences from 150 million to 200 million T cells. The study aimed to test whether cataloging public T cell receptors could reveal signatures of past pathogen exposure. A later analysis re-examined previously published TCR beta repertoires from just over 650 donors and added high-resolution HLA genotyping to investigate patterns of TCR occurrence. In a later genetic analysis, genome-wide SNP genotypes for about 55% of the 666 donors were used, and that subset was treated as a discovery cohort. Roughly five DR-DQ haplotypes were handled as single units for association and clustering, since linkage in the cohort was strong. Of the roughly 400 genotyped donors, 75% to 85% were placed in the genetic ancestry cluster associated with self-reported Caucasian donors. Every repertoire in the discovery cohort had been generated on one and the same sequencing platform. The T cell repertoires of some 700 subjects were profiled by immunosequencing and related to cytomegalovirus serostatus. An earlier analysis of fewer than 700 of the donors applied high-throughput TCR beta sequencing to assess whether each TCR beta V gene segment acted as functional or pseudogenic. About 280 gigabases of sequencing data and roughly 81 million unique TCR sequences made up an early release that covered approximately 620 HLA-typed donors. Among a few hundred genotyped donors of the cohort, an average of roughly 240,000 unique TCR beta nucleotide sequences were sequenced per donor, 15% to 20% of them non-productive. HLA typing included class I and class II loci at four-digit resolution. The number of donors typed differed by locus, with roughly 629-640 for A, B, C, DRB1 and DQB1, approximately 500 for DQA1, 600 to 610 for DPA1, and approximately 470 for DPB1. To predict cytomegalovirus infection status, the study brought together high-throughput TCR immunosequencing, statistical association of individual TCRs with disease status, and machine learning. Donor age, sex, ethnicity and CMV serostatus were compiled together with the repertoire data. The later analysis used no new phenotypic data to find candidate immune exposures, relying instead on TCR beta sequences and their occurrence across donors. Along with the roughly 610-subject first cohort, a separate validation cohort of 120 different subjects was used. Findings and caveats that apply to the study as a whole: Only TCR beta chains were sequenced in this cohort, and the absence of alpha or paired-chain data limited detectable features. Because the 87-base-pair reads could not distinguish some IMGT-functional V segments, including TRBV6-2 and TRBV6-3, those segments were excluded. In an earlier analysis of roughly 560 of the donors, most TCR beta V segments were observed in productive rearrangements about 87% or about 30% of the time, broadly matching IMGT annotations. Across donors, most TCR sequences were observed very rarely, whereas some public TCRs were present in many individuals. A cluster of highly shared sequence variants was judged likely to be a technical artifact of the sequencing pipeline. When HLA alleles, especially DR and DQ, strongly co-occurred, attributing TCR associations to individual alleles was difficult. HLA typing was unavailable for some donors at each locus, so association tests used only the typed subset. A later analysis associated 16,951 TCR beta sequences with specific HLA alleles at a false discovery rate of 0.05. According to a later genetic analysis, donors in an Asian-associated ancestry cluster had fewer N-insertions in productive TCRs than the approximately 650-donor mean. A total of 150 or so TCR beta chains were listed by the study as associated with cytomegalovirus. In a later analysis, TCR association rates were found to vary across HLA loci, with the most associated TCRs seen for DRB1 alleles and the fewest for HLA-C alleles. A later analysis reported that several top co-occurrence clusters appeared linked to parvovirus B19, influenza, CMV and Epstein-Barr virus. In a later analysis, most CMV-associated TCR beta chains were found to appear HLA-restricted, with HLA associations seemingly driven largely by CMV exposure. Immune exposure information for the cohort was limited to CMV serostatus. A further reported finding was that TCR beta sequences accurately predicted the HLA-A and HLA-B alleles for most subjects in the first cohort. The presence/absence analyses assumed that sequencing depth was roughly uniform across donors, and that assumption may not be true. A later genetic analysis associated a missense DCLRE1C variant with V-gene and J-gene trimming of TCR beta chains, and an independent cohort replicated the association. Because counts were too low, roughly 16 rarely observed V segments, including chromosome 9 orphons, were excluded from the earlier analysis of some 590 of the donors. Cytomegalovirus status was reported to be diagnosed by the classifier with high specificity and sensitivity in both the original and validation cohorts. Three of the identified cytomegalovirus-associated TCR beta chains were confirmed in vitro to be specific for cytomegalovirus antigens. Correlated functional status among segregating V segments might be attributable to linkage disequilibrium, but an unknown experimental factor could not be ruled out. In a later analysis, HLA-associated TCR beta chains showed more clonal expansion and lower generation probabilities than non-associated chains that were equally common. The authors suggested that the approach could potentially be generalized to other disease states and immunological phenotypes.

The CDR3 spans 15 residues, from the cysteine through the phenylalanine. Kept here is only the CDR3 DNA, which spans 45 bases and is read in frame from base 1. CDR1 is given as SGHRS and CDR2 as YFSETQ, both from the germline V gene. V and J are truncated by 4 bases and 2 bases respectively, leaving an intervening sequence of 13 bases. Notes on this clone: Its antigen is unknown. The sample holds no much larger clone one base away, and base qualities are not on file.

The cohort was made up of 666 healthy bone marrow donors. At the time of sampling, every cohort member was nominally healthy, though immune exposures that went unrecorded were likely present. The donor tested CMV seronegative, placing the donor among the roughly 340 seronegative members of the cohort. A peripheral blood sample was collected from each donor, and TCR beta sequencing was performed on peripheral blood mononuclear cells. Genomic DNA was extracted from the blood cell samples with the Qiagen DNeasy Blood Extraction Kit. The library came from the immunoSEQ multiplex PCR assay. The multiplex PCR relied on a mix of 60 forward primers for TCR Vbeta segments and 13 reverse primers for TCR Jbeta segments. The CDR3 region of rearranged TCR beta genes was amplified from genomic DNA with a multiplex PCR assay. Amplified TCR beta libraries were sequenced as 87-base-pair reads on the Illumina HiSeq System. The paper's data handling went like this. Across the 670 or so repertoires, a later analysis counted some 81 million unique TCR beta chains, around 10 million of which were shared by at least two donors. To remove PCR and sequencing errors, raw reads were error-corrected and collapsed into unique sequences using a nearest-neighbor algorithm that merged closely related sequences. CDR3 sequences were aligned to IMGT reference sequences to assign V, D and J gene segments. For a sequence to be retained, at least a six-nucleotide match to both a V gene segment and a J gene segment was required. A rearrangement was called productive if the CDR3 had no stop codons and remained in frame with V and J, and every other rearrangement was called non-productive. CDR3 was defined according to IMGT convention as the region running from the second conserved V-encoded cysteine to the conserved J-encoded phenylalanine. Sequences without an unambiguous match to a single V gene segment were excluded from the earlier analysis of almost 600 of the donors. An earlier analysis of about 590 of the donors classified V segments as functional when productive rearrangements were above 56.7% and as segregating when the standard deviation between donors was above 5%. A statistical classification framework was built to diagnose cytomegalovirus status from the catalog of TCR beta chain sequences. A later analysis assigned V and J genes by comparing TCR nucleotide sequences with IMGT/GENE-DB human TR gene sequences. In a later analysis, CDR3 sequences and most-parsimonious VDJ recombination scenarios were assigned using the TCRdist pipeline. In a later analysis, each TCR beta chain was defined by its CDR3 amino acid sequence together with its V-gene family, and reads without a unique V-gene family were excluded. As a way to deal with suspected cross-contamination and a sequencing artifact, a later analysis dropped 500 to 700 nucleotide sequences that were highly shared and had low generation probability. In a later analysis, a clonal expansion index was calculated for each public chain from normalized within-repertoire ranks of inferred template counts. Generation probabilities in a later analysis came from a VDJ recombination model fitted to out-of-frame rearrangements, and those results were checked against IGoR. In a later analysis, hypergeometric tests were used to score TCR-TCR, TCR-HLA and TCR-CMV co-occurrence, with a repertoire-size bias correction applied to TCR pairs. In a later analysis, false discovery rates were estimated by permuting HLA or CMV assignments 20 times. In a later analysis, co-occurring TCRs were grouped using DBSCAN, with TCRdist sequence similarity added in when clustering inside HLA-allele-positive subsets. Repertoires with fewer than 30,000 or more than 120,000 public chains, plus five repertoires with anomalous nucleotide sharing, were excluded from co-occurrence clustering. Imported from immuneACCESS, the table was reduced by TCRdb to in-frame sequences with V and J called. These copies leave out some clones; in studies compared against another copy, an unresolved V gene accounts for under half, and the cause of the remainder is not known. V, J and clone size are those of that table, while D and trimming were read from the DNA. Across this sample there are roughly 100,000 clones, with 78% seen only once. In total, the top ten clones hold under 2% of the sample.

Sequencing was performed on PBMCs. The sequence was obtained from a middle-aged woman in good health and CMV-seronegative. The V gene is TRBV5-1 and the J gene is TRBJ1-5; TRBD1 is perhaps the D gene, given 5 matching bases. The CDR3: CASSPGGRGNQPQHF. The DNA sequence reads TGCGCCAGCAGCCCCGGGGGGAGGGGCAATCAGCCCCAGCATTTT.